These T cell receptor beta chains were read from a single sample in a study of T cell changes during pregnancy in multiple sclerosis. The repertoire was sequenced with immunoSEQ multiplex PCR; TCRdb's copy has only in-frame clones and lacks some. The top ten hold 18% of the sample, which has 15,000 or so clones, more than 70% seen once. Sequences were derived from CD8+ T cells from peripheral blood mononuclear cells, sampled in the third trimester of pregnancy. The source is a female donor in good health, enrolled as a control in a pregnancy study. The CDR3 runs from the conserved cysteine through the conserved F or W. The D gene is left open where the match is weak. Expanded clones get a size class; other rows say once, few or many, or leave the size out.

j_call,d_call,clone_size,v_call,cdr3_nt,cdr3_aa
TRBJ1-3,.,.,TRBV2,TGTGCCAGCACCATGTGGTCGGCTGGAAACACCATATATTTT,CASTMWSAGNTIYF
TRBJ2-2,.,.,TRBV4-2,TGTGCCAGCAGTCCTCCTCTTAGGGAACTAGGGTCGAGCACCGGGGAGCTGTTTTTT,CASSPPLRELGSSTGELFF
TRBJ2-3,TRBD2,.,TRBV9,TGTGCCAGCAGCGTGGCGAGCGGGGGGGCAACAGATACGCAGTATTTT,CASSVASGGATDTQYF
TRBJ2-7,.,.,TRBV27,TGTGCCAGCGCAGAGGGCGGGATTTACGAGCAGTACTTC,CASAEGGIYEQYF
TRBJ2-1,.,.,TRBV7-9,TGTGCCAGCAGCCCGCCGGAGGGCCTCAACAATGAGCAGTTCTTC,CASSPPEGLNNEQFF
TRBJ1-4,.,.,TRBV7-8,TGTGCCAGCAGCTTAGACACAGGAGTTAATGAAAAACTGTTTTTT,CASSLDTGVNEKLFF
TRBJ1-2,TRBD1,.,TRBV7-8,TGTGCCAGCAGCTTAGAGTTCGCCGGACAGGGTCTACTCAACTATGGCTACACCTTC,CASSLEFAGQGLLNYGYTF
TRBJ2-1,TRBD1,many,TRBV6-5,TGTGCCAGCAGTTATATCAGGGGGCACAATGAGCAGTTCTTC,CASSYIRGHNEQFF
TRBJ2-5,.,.,TRBV9,TGTGCCAGCAGCGTAGGAGGTGGGGCGATGAGTGAGCAGTACTTC,CASSVGGGAMSEQYF
TRBJ2-1,TRBD2,.,TRBV4-2,TGTGCCAGCAGCTTGCTAGCGGGAGTATTCAATGAGCAGTTCTTC,CASSLLAGVFNEQFF
TRBJ2-1,TRBD2,medium-sized,TRBV6-4,TGTGCCAGCGCCGAAGGTAGCGGGGGAGGTAATGAGCAGTTCTTC,CASAEGSGGGNEQFF
TRBJ2-3,.,few,TRBV6-4,TGTGCCAGCAGTGATACAACAGGAAGCACAGATACGCAGTATTTT,CASSDTTGSTDTQYF
TRBJ2-1,TRBD2,.,TRBV10-1,TGCGCCAGCAGTGAAAGGACTAGTGGTATTCATGAGCAGTTCTTC,CASSERTSGIHEQFF
TRBJ2-7,TRBD1,.,TRBV19,TGTGCCAGTAGTATATCCGGGACAGGGGTTCTCTACGAGCAGTACTTC,CASSISGTGVLYEQYF
TRBJ2-7,TRBD2,.,TRBV27,TGTGCCAGCAGTTTGGGGACTAGCGGCTACGAGCAGTACTTC,CASSLGTSGYEQYF
TRBJ1-1,TRBD1,.,TRBV7-6,TGTGCCAGCAGCCGAGACAGGGGAACTGAAGCTTTCTTT,CASSRDRGTEAFF
TRBJ1-2,TRBD1,.,TRBV7-9,TGTGCCAGCAGCTTCACAGGGGATGGCTACACCTTC,CASSFTGDGYTF
TRBJ2-2,TRBD2,.,TRBV9,TGTGCCAGCAGCGAGACTAGCGGGGTTTACACCGGGGAGCTGTTTTTT,CASSETSGVYTGELFF
TRBJ1-2,TRBD1,.,TRBV19,TGTGCCAGTAGCCCGGGACAGGGGGCGTATGGCTACACCTTC,CASSPGQGAYGYTF
TRBJ2-1,TRBD2,.,TRBV18,TGTGCCAGCTCTCCCAAGGAGCGGGGGGTCTACAATGAGCAGTTCTTC,CASSPKERGVYNEQFF
TRBJ1-1,.,.,TRBV6-4,TGTGCCAGCAGTCCAACCTGGGAGCCCAACACTGAAGCTTTCTTT,CASSPTWEPNTEAFF
TRBJ2-5,.,.,TRBV30,TGTGCCTGGACCCCCTCGGGGGAGACCCAGTACTTC,CAWTPSGETQYF